This T cell receptor beta chain appears in the sequencing data of a study of blood T cells in healthy people across ages. This clonotype was found a few times. The CDR3 sequence is 19 residues long. The V gene's germline CDR1 is MNHEY and CDR2 SMNVEV (reference sequence). V dropped 0 bases and J dropped 4; count of bases not matched to a gene: 10. With a J-beta primer mix and a sample-barcoded 5' primer, a second PCR ran about 7 to 12 cycles. One entry per CDR3 protein, called by TCRdb with MiXCR from the 5' RACE reads. The sample lists around 1.5 million distinct CDR3 sequences, approximately 59% occurring once.

The sequenced material came from blood. This clonotype originated in a man aged 18 to 30 in good health. The chain employs TRBV27 and TRBJ2-1; 12 positions agree with TRBD1. The CDR3 DNA reads TGTGCCAGCAGTTTATCGCCGGGGACAGGGGGCCTACCTTACAATGAGCAGTTCTTC. Translation: CASSLSPGTGGLPYNEQFF.